This T cell receptor beta chain comes out of a study of control samples from healthy donors and cancer patients. The CDR3 has 15 residues. Only in-frame clones appear in the TCRdb table, and some are missing; sequencing was by immunoSEQ multiplex PCR. The profile shows 390,000 or so clones, 90% of them singletons. The chain joins TRBV21-1 to TRBJ2-2; the DNA was not compared with TRBD2, the D call given in the table. TRBV21-1 is a pseudogene segment. This TCR was recovered from a man aged 40-50 years with head and neck cancer. The sample was PBMCs. The CDR3 coding sequence is TGTGCCAGCAGCAAGTGGCGGGGTGGCTCCGGGGAGCTGTTTTTT. Its translation: CASSKWRGGSGELFF.